This TCR beta chain was sequenced during a study of blood T cell repertoires in COVID-19. This table comes from immunoSEQ multiplex PCR, and its TCRdb copy is limited to in-frame clones, with some not included. The table includes about 310,000 clones, about 90% detected once. There are 16 residues in the CDR3. V gave up 5 bases and J gave up 9 bases; unmatched junction bases: 15. The germline V gene has CDR1 SGHTA and CDR2 FQGTGA. Among Cohort 3 donors, those recovered had two negative PCRs, clearance, or symptom resolution. V and J are TRBV7-3 and TRBJ2-1, with 8 positions matching TRBD1. The sample comprised PBMCs or T cells enriched from blood (not recorded which). The clonotype comes from a woman aged 30 to 39 who had recovered from COVID-19. The DNA of the CDR3 is TGTGCCAGCAGCCGTAACCAGGGGGCCCAAGGGGGTGAGCAGTTCTTC. Translating it yields CASSRNQGAQGGEQFF.